Sequencing of this T cell receptor (beta chain) was carried out in a study of cytomegalovirus exposure and HLA in healthy donors. PCR involved 60 Vbeta and 13 Jbeta primers. TCRdb keeps only in-frame clones here, not all; method: immunoSEQ multiplex PCR. The sample yields under 170,000 clones, 50% to 75% seen once. The length of the CDR3 is 14 residues. Trimming stripped 5 bases from V and 6 bases from J, with 13 bases between. Germline values: CDR1 LNHNV, CDR2 YYDKDF (reference sequence). The gene calls are TRBV15 and TRBJ2-2, with TRBD2 as a possible D gene (5 bases). The sequence was obtained from a woman aged 55-70 years in good health and CMV-seropositive. The sample comprised PBMCs. The CDR3: CATSVRGVAGELFF. The DNA of the CDR3 is TGTGCCACCAGCGTACGGGGAGTGGCCGGGGAGCTGTTTTTT.